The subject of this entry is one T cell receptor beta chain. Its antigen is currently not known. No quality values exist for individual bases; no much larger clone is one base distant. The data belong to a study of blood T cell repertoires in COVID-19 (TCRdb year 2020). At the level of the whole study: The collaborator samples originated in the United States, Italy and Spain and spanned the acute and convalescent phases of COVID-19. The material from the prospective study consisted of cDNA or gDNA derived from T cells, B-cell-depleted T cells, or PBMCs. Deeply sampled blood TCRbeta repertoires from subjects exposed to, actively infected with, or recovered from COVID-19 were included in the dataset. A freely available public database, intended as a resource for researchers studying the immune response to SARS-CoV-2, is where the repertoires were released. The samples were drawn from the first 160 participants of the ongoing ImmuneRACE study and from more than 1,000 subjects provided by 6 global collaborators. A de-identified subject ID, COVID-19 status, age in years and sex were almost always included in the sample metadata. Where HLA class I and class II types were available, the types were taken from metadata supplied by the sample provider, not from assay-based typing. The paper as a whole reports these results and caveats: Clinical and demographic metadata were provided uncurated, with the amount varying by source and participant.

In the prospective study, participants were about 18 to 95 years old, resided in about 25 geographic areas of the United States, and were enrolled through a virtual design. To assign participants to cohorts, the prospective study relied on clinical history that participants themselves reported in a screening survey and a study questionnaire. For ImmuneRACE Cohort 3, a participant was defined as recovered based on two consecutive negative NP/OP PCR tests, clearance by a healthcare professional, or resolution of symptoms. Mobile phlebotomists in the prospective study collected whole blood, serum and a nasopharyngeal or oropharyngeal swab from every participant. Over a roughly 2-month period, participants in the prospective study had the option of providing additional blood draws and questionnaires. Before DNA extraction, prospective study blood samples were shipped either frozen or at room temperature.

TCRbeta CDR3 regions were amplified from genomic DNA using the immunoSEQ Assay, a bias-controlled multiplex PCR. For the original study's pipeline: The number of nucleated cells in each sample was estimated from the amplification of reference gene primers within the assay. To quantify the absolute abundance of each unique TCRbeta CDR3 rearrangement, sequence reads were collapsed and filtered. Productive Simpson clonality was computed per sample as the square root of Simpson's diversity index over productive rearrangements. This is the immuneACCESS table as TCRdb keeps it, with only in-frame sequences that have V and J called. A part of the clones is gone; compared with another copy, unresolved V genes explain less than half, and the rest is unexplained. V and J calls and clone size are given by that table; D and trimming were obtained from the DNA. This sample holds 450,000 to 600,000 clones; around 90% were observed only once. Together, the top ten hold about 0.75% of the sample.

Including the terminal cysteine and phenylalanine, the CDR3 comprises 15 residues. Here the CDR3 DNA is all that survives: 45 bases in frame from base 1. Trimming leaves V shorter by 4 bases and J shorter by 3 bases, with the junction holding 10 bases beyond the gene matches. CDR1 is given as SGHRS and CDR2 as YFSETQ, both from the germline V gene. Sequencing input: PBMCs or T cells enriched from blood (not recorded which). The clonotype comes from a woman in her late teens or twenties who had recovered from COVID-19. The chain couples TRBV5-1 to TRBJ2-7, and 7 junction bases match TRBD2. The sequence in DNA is TGCGCCAGCAGCACCGGGGGGACGGATTTCTACGAGCAGTACTTC. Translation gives CASSTGGTDFYEQYF.